Listed below are T cell receptor beta chains from one sample, sequenced in a study of T cell responses to AZD1222 COVID-19 vaccine. TCRdb keeps only in-frame clones here, not all; method: immunoSEQ multiplex PCR. The sample lists about 190,000 clones; around 86% were seen once. This material consisted of peripheral blood, taken on day 0 of MenACWY control vaccination. The origin of the receptors is an adult in good health. The conserved cysteine and the conserved F or W are not part of the CDR3 here.

>TRBV9|TRBJ1-1
ASSQEGGNTEAF
>TRBV7-9|TRBJ2-5
ASSFPLETQY
>TRBV20-1|TRBJ1-1
SATTGKAF
>TRBV28|TRBJ1-4
ASTVGGAEEKLF
>TRBV27|TRBJ1-1
ASSLLVNTEAF
>TRBV18|TRBJ1-4
ASSPLGGTEKLF
>TRBV28|TRBJ2-3
ASGAAGVKDTQY
>TRBV18|TRBJ2-3
ASSPGTPSFRSPSTDTQY
>TRBV6-2/TRBV6-3|TRBJ2-4
ASSYFRLGLAKNIQY
>TRBV9|TRBJ2-2
ASSEVRTSGFGELF